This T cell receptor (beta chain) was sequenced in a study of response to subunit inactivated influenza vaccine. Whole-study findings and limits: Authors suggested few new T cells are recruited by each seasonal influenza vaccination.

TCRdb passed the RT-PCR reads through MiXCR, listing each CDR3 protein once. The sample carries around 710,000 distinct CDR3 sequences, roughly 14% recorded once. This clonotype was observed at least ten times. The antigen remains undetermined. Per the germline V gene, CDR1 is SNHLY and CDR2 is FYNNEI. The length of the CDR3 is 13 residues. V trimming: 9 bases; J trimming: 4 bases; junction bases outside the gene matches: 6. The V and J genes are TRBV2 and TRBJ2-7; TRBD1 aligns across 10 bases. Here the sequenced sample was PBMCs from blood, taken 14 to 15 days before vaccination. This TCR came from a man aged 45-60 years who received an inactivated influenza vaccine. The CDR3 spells CASRDRGPYEQYF. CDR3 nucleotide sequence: TGTGCCAGTAGGGACAGGGGCCCTTACGAGCAGTACTTC.